These 11 T cell receptor beta chains originate from one sample sequenced in a study of cytomegalovirus exposure and HLA in healthy donors. The repertoire was sequenced with immunoSEQ multiplex PCR; TCRdb's copy has only in-frame clones and lacks some. The sample records about 190,000 clones, over 65% being singletons. The source material was PBMCs. The origin of the receptors is a man in his late teens or twenties in good health and CMV-seropositive.

The chain is built from TRBV7-2 and TRBJ2-7, with TRBD2 matching over 13 bases. CDR3 length: 16 amino acids. Germline-derived CDR1 and CDR2 are SGHTA and FQGNSA. The V and J ends lost 3 bases and 2 bases, in that order; junction bases with no gene match: 4. CDR3 nucleotide sequence: TGTGCCAGCAGCTTTGGGGGACTAGCGGGGCCCTACGAGCAGTACTTC. This translates into CASSFGGLAGPYEQYF.

The J gene is TRBJ2-7, the V gene TRBV4-2, with 11 bases aligning to TRBD1. The CDR3 loop spans 15 amino acids. Unmatched junction bases numbered 6, after V lost 4 bases and J lost 4 bases. Germline V gene data show CDR1 as LGHNA and CDR2 as YNFKEQ. Here the CDR3 DNA reads TGTGCCAGCAGCCGCGGAGGACAGGGGGCTTACGAGCAGTACTTC. Translated, it gives CASSRGGQGAYEQYF.

This sequence joins TRBV30 and TRBJ1-1; D ambiguous. Trimming left V 0 bases short and J 1 base short, with 9 bases between. This CDR3 contains 14 residues. From germline, CDR1 is GTSNPN and CDR2 SVGIG (reference sequence). The CDR3 region is CAWSVGNGNTEAFF. The CDR3 nucleotides are TGTGCCTGGAGTGTCGGGAACGGGAACACTGAAGCTTTCTTT. Supplemented by reference TRBV30 and TRBJ1-1, the full variable domain reads SQTIHQWPATLVQPVGSPLSLECTVEGTSNPNLYWYRQAAGRGLQLLFYSVGIGQISSEVPQNLSASRPQDRQFILSSKKLLLSDSGFYLCAWSVGNGNTEAFFGQGTRLTVV.

In nucleotides, the CDR3 is TGCGCCAGCAGGCCGACACCAACCTACAATGAGCAGTTCTTC. This translates into CASRPTPTYNEQFF. This chain links TRBV5-1 with TRBJ2-1; D gene unclear. V was clipped by 5 bases and J by 2 bases, with 11 bases between them. Germline assignment: CDR1 SGHRS and CDR2 YFSETQ. CDR3 length equals 14 residues.

The chain uses TRBV27 and TRBJ1-1; 11 bases are a match to TRBD1. This CDR3 spans 15 amino acids. CDR1 and CDR2 from the germline V gene are MNHEY and SMNVEV (reference sequence). V lost 5 bases to trimming and J lost 4 bases; unmatched junction nucleotides: 6. As DNA, the CDR3 is TGTGCCAGCAGTCTGGGACAGGGGGGGAGCACTGAAGCTTTCTTT. It is translated as CASSLGQGGSTEAFF.

The V gene is TRBV7-2, the J gene TRBJ2-7; unclear D gene. V lost 1 base to trimming and J lost 4 bases, with 11 bases between them. CDR3 length: 14 amino acids. CDR1 and CDR2 from the germline V gene are SGHTA and FQGNSA. As DNA, the CDR3 is TGTGCCAGCAGCTTAGATATCGCGGTTTACGAGCAGTACTTC. It codes for CASSLDIAVYEQYF. Full variable domain (missing parts from reference TRBV7-2 and TRBJ2-7): GAGVSQSPSNKVTEKGKDVELRCDPISGHTALYWYRQSLGQGLEFLIYFQGNSAPDKSGLPSDRFSAERTGGSVSTLTIQRTQQEDSAVYLCASSLDIAVYEQYFGPGTRLTVT.

V gene TRBV7-2 combines with J gene TRBJ1-1, with a tentative D call TRBD1 (6 bases). V lost 5 bases and J lost 0, with 13 bases in between. CDR1 and CDR2 from the germline V gene are SGHTA and FQGNSA. CDR3 length: 15 residues. CDR3 region: CASSLQTGLNTEAFF. DNA for the CDR3: TGTGCCAGCAGCCTGCAGACAGGACTGAACACTGAAGCTTTCTTT.

Points on this clone: Germline and junction disagree at one end, which may indicate a read error. The rearrangement joins TRBV19 to TRBJ1-2; no clear D gene. The CDR3 runs 11 residues. In germline, CDR1 is LNHDA, CDR2 SQIVND (reference sequence). CDR3: CASSMIGESAF. In nucleotides, the CDR3 is TGTGCCAGTAGTATGATCGGGGAATCCGCATTC.

This clone has only one observation. The J gene is TRBJ2-5, the V gene TRBV2; 8 nucleotides align to TRBD2. V trimming: 6 bases; J trimming: 5 bases; junction bases outside the gene matches: 5. The CDR3 has 13 residues. Germline assignment: CDR1 SNHLY and CDR2 FYNNEI. Here the CDR3 reads CASRLAGGETQYF. Written as DNA, the CDR3 is TGTGCCAGCAGGCTAGCGGGCGGGGAGACCCAGTACTTC.

V gene TRBV4-2 combines with J gene TRBJ2-4; 9 bases agree with TRBD1. CDR1 and CDR2 (germline): LGHNA, YNFKEQ. V shed 0 bases and J 9 bases; nucleotides not matched to a gene: 3. The CDR3 covers 14 residues. Here the CDR3 reads CASSQDRDRVIQYF. The CDR3 bases are TGTGCCAGCAGCCAAGACCGGGACAGGGTCATTCAGTACTTC.

This clone was picked up one time. The chain has TRBV7-3 and TRBJ2-7; 7 bases map to TRBD2. Trimming removed 4 bases from V and 3 bases from J; junction bases left unmatched: 9. Germline CDR1 is SGHTA and CDR2 is FQGTGA. The length of the CDR3 is 15 residues. The CDR3 DNA reads as TGTGCCAGCAGCTCCGGAAGGCGGGAGAGCTACGAGCAGTACTTC. Its protein is CASSSGRRESYEQYF.